This is a list of T cell receptor beta chains from one sample in a study of early T cells in non-severe SARS-CoV-2 infection. TCRdb redid the calling of the 5' RACE reads with MiXCR, one entry per CDR3 protein. Seen here are more than 50,000 distinct CDR3 sequences, roughly an eighth observed once, and the top ten hold about 9.3%. Material: whole blood, obtained at baseline. Source of these receptors: an adult who was a healthcare worker with PCR-confirmed SARS-CoV-2 infection or an uninfected control (not recorded which). CDR3s include the opening cysteine and the closing phenylalanine or tryptophan. D genes are given only for firm matches. Expanded clones get a size class; other rows say once, few or many, or leave the size out.

cdr3_aa cdr3_nt j_call v_call clone_size d_call
CASSQVGLYNEQFF TGTGCCAGCAGCCAAGTAGGTCTATACAATGAGCAGTTCTTC TRBJ2-1 TRBV3-1 - -
CAWGGDRTAGGSNTIYF TGTGCCTGGGGTGGGGACAGGACGGCCGGAGGGTCAAACACCATATATTTT TRBJ1-3 TRBV30 - TRBD1
CASTRGDSEAFF TGTGCCAGCACCCGGGGGGACTCTGAAGCTTTCTTT TRBJ1-1 TRBV6-5 few -
CASSFGDRSPNEQFF TGCGCCAGCAGCTTCGGGGACAGGAGCCCCAATGAGCAGTTCTTC TRBJ2-1 TRBV5-1 few TRBD1
CASTDRANTGELFF TGCGCCAGCACGGACAGGGCGAACACCGGGGAGCTGTTTTTT TRBJ2-2 TRBV10-1 many TRBD1
CASSLVRLTSEQYF TGTGCCAGCAGCTTGGTCCGTTTAACCTCCGAGCAGTACTTC TRBJ2-7 TRBV5-5 many -
CASSQNSGFYEQYF TGCGCCAGCAGCCAAAATTCGGGCTTCTACGAGCAGTACTTC TRBJ2-7 TRBV4-1 - -
CSARALRGLVDTQYF TGCAGTGCTAGAGCCTTGCGGGGGCTGGTAGATACGCAGTATTTT TRBJ2-3 TRBV20-1 - -
CASIRQSGANVLTF TGTGCCAGCATTAGACAGTCTGGGGCCAACGTCCTGACTTTC TRBJ2-6 TRBV2 - -
CASSQDPRETQYF TGTGCCAGCAGCCAAGACCCACGGGAGACCCAGTACTTC TRBJ2-5 TRBV3-1 few -
CASSSPGDRSYEQYF TGTGCCAGCAGTTCCCCAGGGGACCGATCCTACGAGCAGTACTTC TRBJ2-7 TRBV28 - -
CASSQQGAYEQYF TGTGCCAGCAGCCAACAAGGAGCCTACGAGCAGTACTTC TRBJ2-7 TRBV4-2 few -
CASRGTGTGGEQYF TGTGCCAGCAGGGGCACCGGGACAGGTGGGGAGCAGTACTTC TRBJ2-7 TRBV6-1 few TRBD1
CSAGRYEQYF TGCAGTGCTGGTCGGTACGAGCAGTACTTC TRBJ2-7 TRBV20-1 - -
CASSLDYNEQFF TGTGCCAGCAGCTTAGACTACAATGAGCAGTTCTTC TRBJ2-1 TRBV7-9 many -
CAISDPAGPPRNTIYF TGTGCCATCAGTGACCCCGCAGGGCCCCCTAGAAACACCATATATTTT TRBJ1-3 TRBV10-3 many -
CASSVGGGAENEQFF TGTGCCAGCAGCGTTGGAGGGGGGGCAGAAAATGAGCAGTTCTTC TRBJ2-1 TRBV9 - -
CASSLGLGRTDGYTF TGTGCCAGCAGTTTAGGTCTCGGCAGAACTGATGGCTACACCTTC TRBJ1-2 TRBV12-3/TRBV12-4 - -
CASSGSSTEQYF TGTGCCAGCAGCGGGTCTTCTACCGAGCAGTACTTC TRBJ2-7 TRBV9 - -
CASSLVASGNAQYF TGTGCCAGCAGCTTAGTTGCTAGCGGGAACGCGCAGTACTTC TRBJ2-7 TRBV11-2 few TRBD2
CASSLTGATYGYTF TGTGCCAGCAGCTTGACAGGGGCGACCTATGGCTACACCTTC TRBJ1-2 TRBV5-6 - TRBD1
CASSLTDTQYF TGTGCCAGCAGCTTGACAGATACGCAGTATTTT TRBJ2-3 TRBV5-1 medium-sized -
CASSQDRGVMNAEAFF TGTGCCAGCAGCCAAGACAGGGGGGTGATGAACGCTGAAGCTTTCTTT TRBJ1-1 TRBV6-5 many TRBD1
CASSATGNTEAFF TGTGCCAGCAGCGCCACAGGGAACACTGAAGCTTTCTTT TRBJ1-1 TRBV6-4 - -
CASSPTGLAATNTGELFF TGTGCCAGTAGTCCCACGGGACTAGCGGCCACGAACACCGGGGAGCTGTTTTTT TRBJ2-2 TRBV19 - TRBD2
CASSLREGETDTQYF TGTGCCAGCAGCCTTAGGGAGGGAGAGACAGATACGCAGTATTTT TRBJ2-3 TRBV5-7 - TRBD2
CASSPTGTRGEQYF TGTGCCAGCAGTCCGACCGGGACTAGGGGCGAGCAGTACTTC TRBJ2-7 TRBV27 few TRBD2
CASSLIGDGYTF TGTGCCAGCAGTTTAATAGGGGACGGCTACACCTTC TRBJ1-2 TRBV12-3/TRBV12-4 few -
CASSWVDRGISYEQYF TGCGCCAGCAGCTGGGTGGACAGGGGAATCTCCTACGAGCAGTACTTC TRBJ2-7 TRBV5-1 few TRBD1
CASSSYPGRETQYF TGTGCCAGCAGCTCCTATCCGGGTCGGGAGACCCAGTACTTC TRBJ2-5 TRBV11-3 - -
CSLDWGSTDTQYF TGCAGCCTTGACTGGGGTAGCACAGATACGCAGTATTTT TRBJ2-3 TRBV29-1 - -
CASSYTRGAYEQYF TGTGCCAGCAGTTACACCAGGGGGGCCTACGAGCAGTACTTC TRBJ2-7 TRBV6-5 many -
CASSLTGGLNGELFF TGCGCCAGCAGCCTGACAGGGGGCTTAAACGGGGAGCTGTTTTTT TRBJ2-2 TRBV4-1 many TRBD1